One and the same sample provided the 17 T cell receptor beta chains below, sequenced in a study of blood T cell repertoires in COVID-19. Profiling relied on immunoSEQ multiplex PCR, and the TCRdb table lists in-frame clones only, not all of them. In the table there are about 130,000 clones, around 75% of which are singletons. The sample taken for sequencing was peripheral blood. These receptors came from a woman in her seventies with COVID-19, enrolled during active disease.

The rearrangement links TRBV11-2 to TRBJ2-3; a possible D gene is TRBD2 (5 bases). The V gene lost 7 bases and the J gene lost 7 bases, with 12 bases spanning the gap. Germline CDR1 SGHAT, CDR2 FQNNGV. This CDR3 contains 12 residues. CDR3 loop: CASTMDSYTQYF. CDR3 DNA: TGTGCCAGCACTATGGACTCTTATACGCAGTATTTT.

The CDR3 coding sequence is TGTGCCTGCGCGGGGATTTGGGACAGGGGTGACTATGGCTACACCTTC. It is translated as CACAGIWDRGDYGYTF. This rearrangement joins TRBV30 to TRBJ1-2; TRBD1 aligns across 10 bases. The length of the CDR3 is 16 residues. The germline CDR1 and CDR2 sequences are GTSNPN and SVGIG (reference sequence). Losses at the gene ends were 6 bases for V and 3 bases for J; bases not matched to a gene: 13.

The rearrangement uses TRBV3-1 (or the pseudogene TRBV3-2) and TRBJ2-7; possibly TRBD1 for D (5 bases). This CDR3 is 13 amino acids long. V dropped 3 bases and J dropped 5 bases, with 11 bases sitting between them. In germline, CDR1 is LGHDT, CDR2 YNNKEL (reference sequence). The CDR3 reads CASSQDKINEQYF. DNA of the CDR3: TGTGCCAGCAGCCAGGACAAGATTAACGAGCAGTACTTC.

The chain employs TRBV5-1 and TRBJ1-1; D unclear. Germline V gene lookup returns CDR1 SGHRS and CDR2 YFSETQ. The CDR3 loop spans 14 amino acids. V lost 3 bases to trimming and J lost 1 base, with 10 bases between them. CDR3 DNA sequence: TGCGCCAGCAGCTCCCAATCCCAGAACACTGAAGCTTTCTTT. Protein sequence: CASSSQSQNTEAFF.

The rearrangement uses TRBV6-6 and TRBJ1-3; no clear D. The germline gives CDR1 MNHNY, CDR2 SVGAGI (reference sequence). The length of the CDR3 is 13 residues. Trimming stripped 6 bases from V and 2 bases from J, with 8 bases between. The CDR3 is CASSLPPGNTIYF. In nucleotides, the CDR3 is TGTGCCAGCAGCCTCCCTCCTGGAAACACCATATATTTT.

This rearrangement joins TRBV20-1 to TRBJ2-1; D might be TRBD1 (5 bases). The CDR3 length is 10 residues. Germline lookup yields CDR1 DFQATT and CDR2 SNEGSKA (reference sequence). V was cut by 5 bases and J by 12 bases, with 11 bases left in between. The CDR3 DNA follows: TGCAGTGCTTCAGGGAAGGTGCAGTTCTTC. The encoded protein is CSASGKVQFF.

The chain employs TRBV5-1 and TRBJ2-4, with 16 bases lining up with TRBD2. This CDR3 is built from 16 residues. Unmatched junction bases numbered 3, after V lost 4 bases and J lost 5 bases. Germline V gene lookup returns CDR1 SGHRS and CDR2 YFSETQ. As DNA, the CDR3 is TGCGCCAGCAGCCCGGGACTAGCGGGGGGGCAAAACATTCAGTACTTC. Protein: CASSPGLAGGQNIQYF.

The CDR3 DNA sequence: TGTGCCAGCAGTTACGTAACAGCAGATTCACCCCTCCACTTT. Its translation: CASSYVTADSPLHF. The chain couples TRBV6-2 or TRBV6-3 to TRBJ1-6; D gene ambiguous. The germline V and J ends were trimmed by 2 bases and 8 bases, with 10 bases remaining between them. Germline loops: CDR1 MNHEY, CDR2 SVGEGT. The CDR3 length is 14 residues.

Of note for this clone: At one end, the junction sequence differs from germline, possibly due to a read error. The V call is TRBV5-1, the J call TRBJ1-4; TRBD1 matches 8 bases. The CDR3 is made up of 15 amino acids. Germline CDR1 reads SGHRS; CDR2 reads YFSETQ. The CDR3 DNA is TGCGCCAGCAGCACAGCTGACAGGGGCCCCAAAAACCTGTTTTTT. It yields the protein CASSTADRGPKNLFF.

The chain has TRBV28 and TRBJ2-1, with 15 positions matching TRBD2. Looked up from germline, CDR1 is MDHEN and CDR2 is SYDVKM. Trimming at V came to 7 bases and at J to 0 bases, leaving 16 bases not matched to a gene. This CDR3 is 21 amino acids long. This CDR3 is CASTLAMPWGLAGGSYNEQFF. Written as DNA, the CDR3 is TGTGCCAGCACCTTGGCCATGCCTTGGGGACTAGCGGGGGGCTCCTACAATGAGCAGTTCTTC.

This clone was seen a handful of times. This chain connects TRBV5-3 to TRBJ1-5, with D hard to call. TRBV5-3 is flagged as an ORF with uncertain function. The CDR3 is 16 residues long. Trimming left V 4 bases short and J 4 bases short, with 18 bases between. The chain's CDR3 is CARSPSGGPQNQPQHF. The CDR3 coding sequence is TGTGCCAGAAGCCCTAGTGGCGGTCCTCAAAATCAGCCCCAGCATTTT.

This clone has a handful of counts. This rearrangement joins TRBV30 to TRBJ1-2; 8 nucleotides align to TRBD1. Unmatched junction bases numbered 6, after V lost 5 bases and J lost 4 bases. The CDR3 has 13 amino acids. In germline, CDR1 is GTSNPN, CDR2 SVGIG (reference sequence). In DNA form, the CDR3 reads TGTGCCTGGGTTAAGGACAGGGTCTATGGCTACACCTTC. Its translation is CAWVKDRVYGYTF.

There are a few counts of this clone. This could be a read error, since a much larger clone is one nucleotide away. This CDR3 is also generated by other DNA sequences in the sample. CDR3 nucleotides: TGTGCCAGCAGTGAAGCGGGGCCCAGCAATCAGCCCCAGCATTTT. Protein: CASSEAGPSNQPQHF. The V and J genes are TRBV6-1 and TRBJ1-5, with D perhaps TRBD1 (5 bases). The germline V gene has CDR1 MNHNS and CDR2 SASEGT. CDR3 length: 15 residues. Trimming shortened V by 0 bases and J by 1 base, and 7 bases separated the two germline ends.

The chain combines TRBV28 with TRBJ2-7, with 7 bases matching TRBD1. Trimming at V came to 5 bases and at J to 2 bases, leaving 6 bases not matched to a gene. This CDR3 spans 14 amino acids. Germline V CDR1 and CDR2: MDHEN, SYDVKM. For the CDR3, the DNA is TGTGCCAGCAGTATCCGGGACAGCCCCTACGAGCAGTACTTC. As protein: CASSIRDSPYEQYF. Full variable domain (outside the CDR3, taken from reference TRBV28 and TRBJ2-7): DVKVTQSSRYLVKRTGEKVFLECVQDMDHENMFWYRQDPGLGLRLIYFSYDVKMKEKGDIPEGYSVSREKKERFSLILESASTNQTSMYLCASSIRDSPYEQYFGPGTRLTVT.

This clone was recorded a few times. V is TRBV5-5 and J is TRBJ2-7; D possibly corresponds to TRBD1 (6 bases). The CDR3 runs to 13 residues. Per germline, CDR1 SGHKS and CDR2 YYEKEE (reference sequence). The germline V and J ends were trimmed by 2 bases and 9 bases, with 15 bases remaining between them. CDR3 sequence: CASSFGGEGGQYF. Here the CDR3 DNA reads TGTGCCAGCAGCTTTGGGGGCGAAGGAGGGCAGTACTTC.

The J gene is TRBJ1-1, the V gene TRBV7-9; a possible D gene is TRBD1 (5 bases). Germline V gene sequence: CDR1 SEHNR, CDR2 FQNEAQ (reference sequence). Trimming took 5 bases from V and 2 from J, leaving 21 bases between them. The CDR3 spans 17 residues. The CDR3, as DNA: TGTGCCAGCAGCGAAAATCAGCTCAGGGTCCGTAACACTGAAGCTTTCTTT. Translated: CASSENQLRVRNTEAFF.

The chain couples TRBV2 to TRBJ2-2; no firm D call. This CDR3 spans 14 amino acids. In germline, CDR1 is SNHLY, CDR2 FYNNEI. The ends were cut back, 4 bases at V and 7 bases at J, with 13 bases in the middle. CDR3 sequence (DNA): TGTGCCAGCAGTGGCAGTACCCTCAGCGGGGAGCTGTTTTTT. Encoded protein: CASSGSTLSGELFF.